A selection of T cell receptor beta chains follows, all from one sample in a study of response to subunit inactivated influenza vaccine. TCRdb fed the RT-PCR reads into MiXCR, producing one record per CDR3 protein. The table includes roughly 460,000 distinct CDR3 sequences, 9.5% to 13% detected once. The sample here was PBMCs from blood, taken roughly 45 days after vaccination. Source of these receptors: a man aged 50-60 years who received an inactivated influenza vaccine. Each CDR3 is given with its conserved first and last residue. D genes are given only for firm matches. A row's size may be missing; if present it is once, few, many or a size class.

V,size,J,D,DNA,CDR3
TRBV5-1,few,TRBJ2-7,TRBD1,TGCGCCAGCAGCTTGGTGGGGACAGGCGAGCAGTACTTC,CASSLVGTGEQYF
TRBV12-3/TRBV12-4,.,TRBJ2-2,TRBD2,TGTGCCAGCAGTTCCGGGACTAGCGGGGTCCACGGGGAGCTGTTTTTT,CASSSGTSGVHGELFF
TRBV7-2,few,TRBJ2-4,.,TGTGCCAGCAGCTTAGATGGGGCTGCGGCCATTCAGTACTTC,CASSLDGAAAIQYF
TRBV7-2,.,TRBJ2-3,.,TGTGCCAGCAGCTTAGCTTATCGGGGACAAGATACGCAGTATTTT,CASSLAYRGQDTQYF
TRBV10-3,many,TRBJ1-1,TRBD1,TGTGCCATCAGTAGGGACAGGACGAACACTGAAGCTTTCTTT,CAISRDRTNTEAFF
TRBV7-2,.,TRBJ2-7,TRBD2,TGTGCCAGCAGCTTAGATAGGACTAGCGCCTACGAGCAGTACTTC,CASSLDRTSAYEQYF
TRBV20-1,few,TRBJ2-7,TRBD1,TGCAGTGCGGAGGGACAGGGGAGCTCCTACGAGCAGTACTTC,CSAEGQGSSYEQYF
TRBV9,few,TRBJ2-1,TRBD2,TGTGCCAGCAGCGTTGGCGGGAGGGCCGCCTCTGAGCAGTTCTTC,CASSVGGRAASEQFF
TRBV4-2,many,TRBJ2-7,.,TGTGCCAGCAGGCCTAGCAGCCCCTACGAGGAGCAGTACTTC,CASRPSSPYEEQYF
TRBV24-1,many,TRBJ2-3,.,TGTGCCACCAGTGATTTAAGGGGGAGTGGGAATACGCAGTATTTT,CATSDLRGSGNTQYF
TRBV7-6,few,TRBJ2-7,TRBD1,TGTGCCAGCAGCTTAGCGAGGGACAGCACCTACGAGCAGTACTTC,CASSLARDSTYEQYF
TRBV12-3/TRBV12-4,few,TRBJ2-1,TRBD1,TGTGCCAGCAGTTTAGCGACAGGGCGGAATGAGCAGTTCTTC,CASSLATGRNEQFF
TRBV9,many,TRBJ2-7,TRBD1,TGTGCCAGCAGCCCCCGGGACAGGCCCTACGAGCAGTACTTC,CASSPRDRPYEQYF
TRBV5-1,many,TRBJ2-7,TRBD1,TGCGCCAGCAGCCCCGGGGACAGTCCCTACGAGCAGTACTTC,CASSPGDSPYEQYF
TRBV12-3/TRBV12-4,.,TRBJ2-1,.,TGTGCCAGCAGTCCCCAGGGGCTTGCCTACAATGAGCAGTTCTTC,CASSPQGLAYNEQFF
TRBV11-2,.,TRBJ2-7,.,TGTGCCAGCAGCAATGTGAGGTACAGCACCTACGAGCAGTACTTC,CASSNVRYSTYEQYF
TRBV9,many,TRBJ2-6,.,TGTGCCAGCAGCGTAGGGGACTCTGGGGCCAACGTCCTGACTTTC,CASSVGDSGANVLTF
TRBV24-1,many,TRBJ2-5,.,TGTGCCACGAGAGCCCAGTCTCAAGAGACCCAGTACTTC,CATRAQSQETQYF
TRBV29-1,.,TRBJ1-4,.,TGCAGCGTGTACAAAGATTCGGGTGAAAAACTGTTTTTT,CSVYKDSGEKLFF
TRBV5-6,few,TRBJ2-2,TRBD2,TGTGCCAGCAGCTTGGCCTTTTCGGCTAGCGGGAGTACCGGGGAGCTGTTTTTT,CASSLAFSASGSTGELFF
TRBV5-6,few,TRBJ2-4,.,TGTGCCAGCACTAACCGGGGAAACATTCAGTACTTC,CASTNRGNIQYF
TRBV5-1,few,TRBJ1-6,.,TGCGCCAGCAGTGAGGGGCTTCATAATTCACCCCTCCACTTT,CASSEGLHNSPLHF
TRBV3-1,.,TRBJ2-7,.,TGTGCCAGCAGCCAAGCGGGGGAGTGGCGGGAGCAGTACTTC,CASSQAGEWREQYF
TRBV12-3/TRBV12-4,many,TRBJ1-5,.,TGTGCCAGCAGTATAGGCTGGGGGGAGCATCAGCCCCAGCATTTT,CASSIGWGEHQPQHF
TRBV5-1,many,TRBJ1-2,TRBD1,TGCGCCAGCAGCTTGACAGGGGACGCTAACTATGGCTACACCTTC,CASSLTGDANYGYTF
TRBV20-1,many,TRBJ2-1,.,TGCGGTGCTAGAGTGCGACGGGATGAGCAGTTCTTC,CGARVRRDEQFF
TRBV10-3,.,TRBJ2-5,.,TGTGCCATCAGTAGTAGGGAAGCAGAGACCCAGTACTTC,CAISSREAETQYF
TRBV11-2,few,TRBJ2-5,.,TGTGCCAGCAGCTCTTTCCTTCCGGGACACCAGTACCAAGAGACCCAGTACTTC,CASSSFLPGHQYQETQYF
TRBV9,few,TRBJ2-7,TRBD2,TGTGCCAGCAGCGTAGACGGGAGGGCCGGGTACGAGCAGTACTTC,CASSVDGRAGYEQYF
TRBV4-2,few,TRBJ1-1,.,TGTGCCAGCAGCCAATCCAACAGCCCCTCGGTTGAAGCTTTCTTT,CASSQSNSPSVEAFF
TRBV20-1,.,TRBJ2-7,TRBD2,TGCAGTGCTAGGGGGCGGGAGGGCCGCAACGAGCAGTACTTC,CSARGREGRNEQYF
TRBV9,.,TRBJ2-1,.,TGTGCCAGCAGCGTAGAGTGGGGGGATGAGCAGTTCTTC,CASSVEWGDEQFF
TRBV20-1,few,TRBJ2-5,TRBD1,TGCAGTGCCGGAGGACAGGGGAATTTTCGAGAGACCCAGTACTTC,CSAGGQGNFRETQYF
TRBV5-5,many,TRBJ2-7,.,TGTGCCAGCAGCTTGGTTCAGGGGGGTCCCTACGAGCAGTACTTC,CASSLVQGGPYEQYF
TRBV7-2,few,TRBJ1-6,.,TGTGCCAGCAGCGAGGGGTATAATTCACCCCTCCACTTT,CASSEGYNSPLHF
TRBV7-2,many,TRBJ2-7,.,TGTGCCAGCAGCTTAGAAGTAAGCTACGAGCAGTACTTC,CASSLEVSYEQYF
TRBV7-8,.,TRBJ1-2,.,TGTGCCAGCAGCTTAGGGGCGACCGGTGGCTACACCTTC,CASSLGATGGYTF
TRBV20-1,.,TRBJ2-4,.,TGCAGTGCTCTTCGTGACGCATGGGGAAACATTCAGTACTTC,CSALRDAWGNIQYF
TRBV28,.,TRBJ2-3,.,TGTGCCATCGCGGGGGGACAGAGCACAGATACGCAGTATTTT,CAIAGGQSTDTQYF
TRBV29-1,.,TRBJ2-3,TRBD2,TGCAGCAAAACTAGCGGGAGCAGGACAGATACGCAGTATTTT,CSKTSGSRTDTQYF
TRBV4-1,few,TRBJ1-5,.,TGCGCCAGCAGCCCCTGGACAGGCAATCAGCCCCAGCATTTT,CASSPWTGNQPQHF
TRBV6-5,many,TRBJ2-7,TRBD2,TGTGCCAGCAGTTACGGACTAGCGGGCCCCTACGAGCAGTACTTC,CASSYGLAGPYEQYF
TRBV7-9,few,TRBJ2-5,.,TGTGCCAGCAGCTCACAGGGCACCCTGGGGACCCAGTACTTC,CASSSQGTLGTQYF
TRBV20-1,.,TRBJ1-4,.,TGCAGTGCCCAATCGCAGAAAGCTAATGAAAAACTGTTTTTT,CSAQSQKANEKLFF
TRBV12-3/TRBV12-4,.,TRBJ2-5,.,TGTGCCAGCAGTCTAAACACAGGGTGGGTGCAAGAGACCCAGTACTTC,CASSLNTGWVQETQYF
TRBV5-6,few,TRBJ1-6,.,TGTGCCAGCAGCTTGTGGGTCTCGAGGGATTCACCCCTCCACTTT,CASSLWVSRDSPLHF